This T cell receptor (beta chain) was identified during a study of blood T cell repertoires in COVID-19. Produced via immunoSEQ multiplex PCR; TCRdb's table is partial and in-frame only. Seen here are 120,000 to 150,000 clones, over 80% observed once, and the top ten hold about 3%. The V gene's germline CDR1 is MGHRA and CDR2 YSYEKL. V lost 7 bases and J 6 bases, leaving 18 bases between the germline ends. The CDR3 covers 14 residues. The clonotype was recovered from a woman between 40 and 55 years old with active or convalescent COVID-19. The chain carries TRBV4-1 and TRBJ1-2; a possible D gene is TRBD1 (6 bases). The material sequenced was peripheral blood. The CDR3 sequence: CASTARGGADGYTF. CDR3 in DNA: TGCGCCAGCACCGCCAGAGGGGGGGCCGATGGCTACACCTTC.